Below, 13 T cell receptor beta chains from the same sample are listed, as sequenced in a study of glioma-infiltrating T cells after dendritic cell vaccination. As for time point: after dendritic cell vaccination, including at tumor progression/relapse. This table comes from immunoSEQ multiplex PCR, and its TCRdb copy is limited to in-frame clones, with some not included. The sample yields 70,000 to 90,000 clones, roughly 87% seen once. The input for sequencing was blood, taken after dendritic cell vaccination. The receptors were sampled from a human donor with glioblastoma.

This clone was seen more than once but under ten times. The DNA of the CDR3 is TGTGCCAGCTCAACGAATCCTAGCGGGGGTGCTAGCACAGATACGCAGTATTTT. This codes for CASSTNPSGGASTDTQYF. The rearrangement links TRBV18 to TRBJ2-3; the match to TRBD2 covers 10 bases. CDR1 and CDR2 (germline): KGHSH, LQKENI. V trimming: 5 bases; J trimming: 0 bases; junction bases outside the gene matches: 11. The CDR3 consists of 18 residues.

The chain carries TRBV9 and TRBJ1-2; 7 bases are a match to TRBD1. CDR1 and CDR2 (germline): SGDLS, YYNGEE. With V trimmed by 4 bases and J by 6 bases, 15 bases remained unmatched. This CDR3 spans 16 amino acids. As DNA, the CDR3 is TGTGCCAGCAGCCCCAGGGGGGTAAAGGGGGGAGATGGCTACACCTTC. Amino acid sequence: CASSPRGVKGGDGYTF.

This clone was detected ten times or more. The chain recombines TRBV13 with TRBJ1-1, with D possibly being TRBD1 (5 bases). V lost 0 bases, J lost 1 base, and 9 bases lay in between. The CDR3 has 15 residues. From germline, CDR1 is PRHDT and CDR2 FYEKMQ (reference sequence). DNA of the CDR3: TGTGCCAGCAGCTTAGGTGAAGGGGAGAACACTGAAGCTTTCTTT. Its translation: CASSLGEGENTEAFF.

V and J are TRBV29-1 and TRBJ2-2, with D possibly TRBD2 on 5 matching bases. The CDR3 contains 12 residues. Germline V CDR1 and CDR2: SQVTM, ANQGSEA. V was clipped by 4 bases and J by 8 bases, with 11 bases between them. The CDR3 loop is CSVAPRGGELFF. DNA for the CDR3: TGCAGCGTTGCTCCACGAGGGGGGGAGCTGTTTTTT.

The rearrangement uses TRBV19 and TRBJ2-7, with TRBD1 matching 9 bases. The CDR3 totals 15 residues. With 2 bases clipped from V and 1 base from J, the junction kept 3 bases outside the gene matches. In germline, CDR1 is LNHDA, CDR2 SQIVND (reference sequence). The CDR3 region is CASSITGQGSYEQYF. CDR3 sequence (DNA): TGTGCCAGTAGTATAACGGGACAGGGATCCTACGAGCAGTACTTC.

The chain carries TRBV12-5 and TRBJ2-5, with a possible D match to TRBD2 (6 bases). Germline V gene sequence: CDR1 LGHNT, CDR2 FRNRAP. The CDR3 covers 14 residues. V was cut by 1 base and J by 5 bases, with 11 bases left in between. This chain's CDR3 is CASGLGGKGETQYF. Here the CDR3 DNA reads TGTGCTAGTGGTTTGGGCGGGAAGGGGGAGACCCAGTACTTC.

This chain connects TRBV6-1 to TRBJ1-6; D remains unclear. Germline V gene sequence: CDR1 MNHNS, CDR2 SASEGT. CDR3 length equals 12 residues. Trimming left V 6 bases short and J 14 bases short, with 14 bases between. The CDR3 loop is CASRTSGRSLHF. Here the CDR3 DNA reads TGTGCCAGCAGGACAAGTGGTCGGTCCCTCCACTTT.

The gene calls are TRBV11-2 and TRBJ2-1; 12 positions agree with TRBD2. This CDR3 comprises 16 residues. The V segment lost 5 bases and the J segment 2 bases; nucleotides outside the gene matches: 4. The germline V gene has CDR1 SGHAT and CDR2 FQNNGV. The CDR3 sequence: CASSKTSGGTYNEQFF. CDR3 coding DNA: TGTGCCAGCAGCAAAACTAGCGGGGGGACCTACAATGAGCAGTTCTTC. Full variable domain (missing parts from reference TRBV11-2 and TRBJ2-1): EAGVAQSPRYKIIEKRQSVAFWCNPISGHATLYWYQQILGQGPKLLIQFQNNGVVDDSQLPKDRFSAERLKGVDSTLKIQPAKLEDSAVYLCASSKTSGGTYNEQFFGPGTRLTVL.

CDR3 residues: CASSFAGADYGYTF. The CDR3 DNA follows: TGCGCCAGCAGCTTTGCAGGGGCCGACTATGGCTACACCTTC. The chain carries TRBV5-1 and TRBJ1-2; perhaps TRBD1 as D (6 bases). Germline V gene data show CDR1 as SGHRS and CDR2 as YFSETQ. Trimming took off 2 bases at V and 3 bases at J, with 11 bases between the two ends. The CDR3 consists of 14 residues.

The chain recombines TRBV6-1 with TRBJ2-3, with D perhaps matching TRBD1 (5 bases). Deletions cut 7 bases from V and 3 bases from J, with 14 bases between. Germline CDR1 MNHNS, CDR2 SASEGT. The CDR3 runs 14 residues. The CDR3 loop is CASTEQGRTDTQYF. The DNA for the CDR3 is TGTGCCAGCACCGAGCAGGGTCGAACAGATACGCAGTATTTT.

J is TRBJ1-4 and V is TRBV9; TRBD1 is a possible D gene (6 bases). The CDR3 spans 15 residues. Looked up from germline, CDR1 is SGDLS and CDR2 is YYNGEE. The V gene lost 0 bases and the J gene lost 6 bases, with 12 bases spanning the gap. CDR3: CASSVEGTTYEKLFF. The CDR3 DNA is TGTGCCAGCAGCGTAGAAGGGACAACCTATGAAAAACTGTTTTTT.

CDR3 nucleotides: TGTGCCAGCAGCTCAGGACAGGGTAACTACGAGCAGTACTTC. This translates into CASSSGQGNYEQYF. J is TRBJ2-7 and V is TRBV11-3; 8 positions match TRBD1. Trimming at V came to 4 bases and at J to 3 bases, leaving 5 bases not matched to a gene. Germline lookup yields CDR1 SGHNT and CDR2 YENEEA. CDR3 length equals 14 residues.

The chain carries TRBV6-6 and TRBJ1-2; 9 bases fit TRBD1. V trimming: 0 bases; J trimming: 8 bases; junction bases outside the gene matches: 10. The CDR3 is 16 residues long. CDR1 and CDR2 from the germline V gene are MNHNY and SVGAGI (reference sequence). CDR3 region: CASSYSGQGSSWGYTF. For the CDR3, the DNA is TGTGCCAGCAGTTACTCGGGACAGGGAAGTTCGTGGGGCTACACCTTC.